The rows below give T cell receptor beta chains drawn from one sample of a study of technical replicates of blood from several donors. Sequencing used immunoSEQ multiplex PCR; TCRdb keeps in-frame clones, though not all of them. Seen here are some 66,000 clones, roughly 98% observed once, and the top ten hold approximately 0.17%. The sample comprised T cells isolated from PBMCs. The origin of the receptors is a human donor in good health. Both conserved end residues are part of each CDR3. A D gene is named only where the DNA matches it firmly. Some rows have no size entry. The others give once, few or many, or a class for an expanded clone.

j_gene: TRBJ2-1; v_gene: TRBV29-1; d_gene: TRBD2; abundance: NA; CDR3nt: TGCAGCGTTGAAGATCTACTAGCGGAGCAGTTCTTC; CDR3aa: CSVEDLLAEQFF
j_gene: TRBJ2-7; v_gene: TRBV5-3; d_gene: TRBD2; abundance: once; CDR3nt: TGTGCCAGAAGGCGGACGGGGGGGGCATGCTACGAGCAGTACTTC; CDR3aa: CARRRTGGACYEQYF
j_gene: TRBJ1-2; v_gene: TRBV6-6; d_gene: NA; abundance: NA; CDR3nt: TGTGCCAGCAGTCTCGGACAGTCCTATGGCTACACCTTC; CDR3aa: CASSLGQSYGYTF
j_gene: TRBJ2-7; v_gene: TRBV28; d_gene: NA; abundance: NA; CDR3nt: TGTGCCAGCAGGACACCTCCCCGGGAACCCGTTACCTACGAGCAGTACTTC; CDR3aa: CASRTPPREPVTYEQYF
j_gene: TRBJ2-7; v_gene: TRBV28; d_gene: TRBD2; abundance: NA; CDR3nt: TGTGCCAGCAGGAAGGGACTAGGGCACTACGAGCAGTACTTC; CDR3aa: CASRKGLGHYEQYF
j_gene: TRBJ2-3; v_gene: TRBV6-4; d_gene: NA; abundance: once; CDR3nt: TGTGCCAGCAGCCGTGGGAGTTGGACAGATACGCAGTATTTT; CDR3aa: CASSRGSWTDTQYF
j_gene: TRBJ1-2; v_gene: TRBV1; d_gene: NA; abundance: NA; CDR3nt: TGCACCAGCAGCTTAGACAGGGAAGCAGCTCATGGCTACACCTTC; CDR3aa: CTSSLDREAAHGYTF
j_gene: TRBJ2-1; v_gene: TRBV7-2; d_gene: TRBD2; abundance: NA; CDR3nt: TGTGCCAGCGAGGCTAGCGGGAGGCACCGCCAGTTCTTC; CDR3aa: CASEASGRHRQFF
j_gene: TRBJ2-5; v_gene: TRBV30; d_gene: NA; abundance: NA; CDR3nt: TGTGCCTGCCGGAGGGTAGGCAACAGGCAAGAGACCCAGTACTTC; CDR3aa: CACRRVGNRQETQYF
j_gene: TRBJ2-2; v_gene: TRBV11-2; d_gene: NA; abundance: NA; CDR3nt: TGTGCCAGCAGCCCCTCCCGCTACCGGGAGCTGTTTTTT; CDR3aa: CASSPSRYRELFF
j_gene: TRBJ1-1; v_gene: TRBV5-1; d_gene: TRBD1; abundance: NA; CDR3nt: TGCGCCAGCACCTCGGGACAGGGGGCTTTGAACACTGAAGCTTTCTTT; CDR3aa: CASTSGQGALNTEAFF
j_gene: TRBJ2-1; v_gene: TRBV7-9; d_gene: NA; abundance: NA; CDR3nt: TGTGCCAGCAGCTTGGGGATAGGAGGGGAGCAGTTCTTC; CDR3aa: CASSLGIGGEQFF
j_gene: TRBJ1-5; v_gene: TRBV13; d_gene: TRBD1; abundance: NA; CDR3nt: TGTGCCAGCAGCTCGGGACAGGGGAAAGGCAATCAGCCCCAGCATTTT; CDR3aa: CASSSGQGKGNQPQHF
j_gene: TRBJ2-1; v_gene: TRBV5-1; d_gene: TRBD2; abundance: NA; CDR3nt: TGCGCCAGCAGCTTGGGATTGGGCGGGAGCGGGTACAATGAGCAGTTCTTC; CDR3aa: CASSLGLGGSGYNEQFF
j_gene: TRBJ1-3; v_gene: TRBV27; d_gene: NA; abundance: NA; CDR3nt: TGTGCCAGCAGTTTAAGGAGGCCTAAAGAGAACACCATATATTTT; CDR3aa: CASSLRRPKENTIYF
j_gene: TRBJ2-5; v_gene: TRBV7-6; d_gene: NA; abundance: NA; CDR3nt: TGTGCCAGCAGCCCCGATGGGACCGGGGAGGCCCAGTACTTC; CDR3aa: CASSPDGTGEAQYF
j_gene: TRBJ2-1; v_gene: TRBV5-1; d_gene: NA; abundance: NA; CDR3nt: TGCGCCAGCATCGCGGGTGGCGAGCAGTTCTTC; CDR3aa: CASIAGGEQFF
j_gene: TRBJ2-1; v_gene: TRBV4-1; d_gene: TRBD1; abundance: NA; CDR3nt: TGCGCCAGCAGCCCGGGACAGGGGGTATACAATGAGCAGTTCTTC; CDR3aa: CASSPGQGVYNEQFF
j_gene: TRBJ2-7; v_gene: TRBV18; d_gene: NA; abundance: NA; CDR3nt: TGTGCCAGCTCACCACCGGTACCAGGGTACGCCTACGAGCAGTACTTC; CDR3aa: CASSPPVPGYAYEQYF
j_gene: TRBJ2-1; v_gene: TRBV15; d_gene: NA; abundance: NA; CDR3nt: TGTGCCACCAGCATCCTCGGAGTCAATGAGCAGTTCTTC; CDR3aa: CATSILGVNEQFF
j_gene: TRBJ2-5; v_gene: TRBV7-8; d_gene: NA; abundance: NA; CDR3nt: TGTGCCAGCAGCTTAAACAGCCAAGAGACCCAGTACTTC; CDR3aa: CASSLNSQETQYF
j_gene: TRBJ1-4; v_gene: TRBV4-1; d_gene: TRBD1; abundance: NA; CDR3nt: TGCGCCAGCAGCCGGACAGGGACAAGTAATGAAAAACTGTTTTTT; CDR3aa: CASSRTGTSNEKLFF
j_gene: TRBJ2-1; v_gene: TRBV9; d_gene: NA; abundance: NA; CDR3nt: TGTGCCAGCAGCGAGGGAGGTGGGCCCTACAATGAGCAGTTCTTC; CDR3aa: CASSEGGGPYNEQFF
j_gene: TRBJ1-1; v_gene: TRBV6-6; d_gene: TRBD1; abundance: NA; CDR3nt: TGTGCCAGCAGTCCCGAGGGACAGCAGAACACTGAAGCTTTCTTT; CDR3aa: CASSPEGQQNTEAFF
j_gene: TRBJ1-5; v_gene: TRBV28; d_gene: TRBD1; abundance: NA; CDR3nt: TGTGCCAGCAGCGACGTAAACAGGGGATCAAATCAGCCCCAGCATTTT; CDR3aa: CASSDVNRGSNQPQHF
j_gene: TRBJ1-2; v_gene: TRBV6-5; d_gene: TRBD1; abundance: NA; CDR3nt: TGTGCCAGCAGTTACCGTACAGGGGGTTCCTATGGCTACACCTTC; CDR3aa: CASSYRTGGSYGYTF
j_gene: TRBJ1-1; v_gene: TRBV5-1; d_gene: TRBD1; abundance: NA; CDR3nt: TGCGCCAGCAGCTTTCTCGAGACAGGGGCGGAAATGAACACTGAAGCTTTCTTT; CDR3aa: CASSFLETGAEMNTEAFF
j_gene: TRBJ2-3; v_gene: TRBV4-2; d_gene: TRBD2; abundance: NA; CDR3nt: TGTGCCAGCACCTCGAGGAGCGGGGGGGCTGGAGATACGCAGTATTTT; CDR3aa: CASTSRSGGAGDTQYF
j_gene: TRBJ1-1; v_gene: TRBV5-1; d_gene: TRBD1; abundance: NA; CDR3nt: TGCGCCAGCAGCTTTACAGGGACAGAGAACACTGAAGCTTTCTTT; CDR3aa: CASSFTGTENTEAFF
j_gene: TRBJ1-4; v_gene: TRBV2; d_gene: NA; abundance: NA; CDR3nt: TGTGCCACCCATCAGGCCGCAACTAATGAAAAACTGTTTTTT; CDR3aa: CATHQAATNEKLFF
j_gene: TRBJ1-1; v_gene: TRBV6-1; d_gene: NA; abundance: NA; CDR3nt: TGTGCCAGCAGTGAAGCGCTAGGGAACACTGAAGCTTTCTTT; CDR3aa: CASSEALGNTEAFF
j_gene: TRBJ2-1; v_gene: TRBV7-6; d_gene: TRBD2; abundance: NA; CDR3nt: TGTGCCAGCAGCTTAGCGCGGGAGTCTCACAATGAGCAGTTCTTC; CDR3aa: CASSLARESHNEQFF
j_gene: TRBJ2-7; v_gene: TRBV7-9; d_gene: TRBD2; abundance: NA; CDR3nt: TGTGCCAGCAGTACGATAGCGGGAGGGAGCTCCTACGAGCAGTACTTC; CDR3aa: CASSTIAGGSSYEQYF
j_gene: TRBJ2-6; v_gene: TRBV19; d_gene: TRBD2; abundance: NA; CDR3nt: TGTGCCAGCAAGGGCGGGGGAAGTGGGGCCAACGTCCTGACTTTC; CDR3aa: CASKGGGSGANVLTF
j_gene: TRBJ2-7; v_gene: TRBV10-3; d_gene: TRBD1; abundance: NA; CDR3nt: TGTGCCATGAACACCGCAGGGGGCGCGGAGGGCGAGCAGTACTTC; CDR3aa: CAMNTAGGAEGEQYF
j_gene: TRBJ2-3; v_gene: TRBV11-3; d_gene: TRBD1; abundance: NA; CDR3nt: TGTGCCAGCAGCCTTGGGGACAGGGGCAGGAGCCTAGATACGCAGTATTTT; CDR3aa: CASSLGDRGRSLDTQYF
j_gene: TRBJ1-1; v_gene: TRBV10-3; d_gene: NA; abundance: NA; CDR3nt: TGTGCCATCAGCAGGGGGAACACTGAAGCTTTCTTT; CDR3aa: CAISRGNTEAFF
j_gene: TRBJ1-4; v_gene: TRBV5-1; d_gene: NA; abundance: NA; CDR3nt: TGCGCCAGCAGCCCCGGACAGACCCCAATCACAACTAATGAAAAACTGTTTTTT; CDR3aa: CASSPGQTPITTNEKLFF
j_gene: TRBJ2-7; v_gene: TRBV7-7; d_gene: NA; abundance: NA; CDR3nt: TGTGCCAGCAGCTTGGGTCGGCAGGACGAGCAGTACTTC; CDR3aa: CASSLGRQDEQYF
j_gene: TRBJ2-5; v_gene: TRBV21-1; d_gene: NA; abundance: NA; CDR3nt: TGTGCCAGCGCCCTTGGACTAGCGGAAAAAGAGACCCAGTACTTC; CDR3aa: CASALGLAEKETQYF
j_gene: TRBJ1-5; v_gene: TRBV30; d_gene: TRBD1; abundance: NA; CDR3nt: TGTGCCTGGGCCCGGACAGGGGACATATCTTATAGCAATCAGCCCCAGCATTTT; CDR3aa: CAWARTGDISYSNQPQHF